A selection of T cell receptor beta chains follows, all from one sample in a study of T cell changes during pregnancy in multiple sclerosis. The method was immunoSEQ multiplex PCR; TCRdb's version includes in-frame clones alone and lacks a portion of them. The sample has 50,000 to 65,000 clones, 90% seen once. The sequenced sample was CD8+ T cells from peripheral blood mononuclear cells, obtained before pregnancy. The receptors were sampled from a female donor with multiple sclerosis, enrolled in a pregnancy study. Each CDR3 is given with its conserved first and last residue.

j_gene,v_gene,CDR3aa
TRBJ2-5,TRBV7-9,CASSSPSGGNQETQYF
TRBJ2-5,TRBV4-3,CASSQDWAGGQETQYF
TRBJ2-1,TRBV7-6,CASSSSGHEQFF
TRBJ2-1,TRBV11-2,CASSLLGGRFF
TRBJ2-1,TRBV29-1,CSVVIPFGGNEQFF
TRBJ1-2,TRBV11-2,CATQAANYGYTF
TRBJ1-2,TRBV27,CASSPGGFQVLANYGYTF
TRBJ2-6,TRBV29-1,CSDKADSSGANVLTF
TRBJ2-2,TRBV9,CASSVPPQGAGELFF
TRBJ2-7,TRBV6-6,CASSYSGGGYEQYF
TRBJ2-3,TRBV5-6,CASSYGTSGVTDTQYF
TRBJ2-2,TRBV5-1,CASSLAGGGRNGELFF
TRBJ2-7,TRBV7-9,CASSLSESYEQYF
TRBJ2-1,TRBV7-2,CASSYDSSQFF
TRBJ2-7,TRBV11-3,CASSLASGGSYEQYF
TRBJ1-6,TRBV7-2,CASSLKGFGNSPLHF
TRBJ2-3,TRBV16,CASSQAQRGGPVADTQYF
TRBJ1-5,TRBV7-6,CASSLARGNQPQHF
TRBJ2-7,TRBV19,CASSIGTGTFEQYF
TRBJ2-7,TRBV7-6,CASSRRGSAGGPGEQYF
TRBJ2-5,TRBV27,CASRGRQETQYF
TRBJ1-1,TRBV5-6,CASSLTALNTEAFF
TRBJ1-2,TRBV5-6,CASSRNPRGINGYTF
TRBJ1-5,TRBV12-5,CASGLGRRQPQHF
TRBJ2-2,TRBV29-1,CSATRRLGGRAGELFF
TRBJ2-5,TRBV9,CASSDLAGGHQTQYF
TRBJ1-2,TRBV13,CASSSTGARDYGYTF
TRBJ2-2,TRBV10-3,CAISESETGDTGELFF
TRBJ1-1,TRBV6-1,CASSQGNTEAFF
TRBJ2-3,TRBV12-5,CASGRGTDTQYF
TRBJ2-1,TRBV5-4,CASSLDLAGTLGNEQFF
TRBJ1-5,TRBV4-3,CASSQDRGNQPQHF
TRBJ1-1,TRBV7-8,CASSLWGSGLNTEAFF
TRBJ1-1,TRBV4-3,CASSQDWRPNTEAFF
TRBJ1-4,TRBV14,CASNSGTVNEKLFF
TRBJ2-3,TRBV7-9,CASSPGGTDTQYF